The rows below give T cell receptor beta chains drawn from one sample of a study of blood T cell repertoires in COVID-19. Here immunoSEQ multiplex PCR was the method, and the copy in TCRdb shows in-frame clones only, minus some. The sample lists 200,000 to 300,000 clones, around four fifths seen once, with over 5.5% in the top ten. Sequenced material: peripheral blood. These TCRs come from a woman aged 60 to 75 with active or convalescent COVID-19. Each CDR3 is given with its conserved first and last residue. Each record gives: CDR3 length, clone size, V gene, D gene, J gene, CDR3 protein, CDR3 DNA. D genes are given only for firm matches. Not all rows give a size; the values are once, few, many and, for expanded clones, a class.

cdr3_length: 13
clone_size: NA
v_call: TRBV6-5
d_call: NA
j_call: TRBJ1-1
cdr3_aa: CASRRHLNTEAFF
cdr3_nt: TGTGCCAGCAGGAGACACCTGAACACTGAAGCTTTCTTT

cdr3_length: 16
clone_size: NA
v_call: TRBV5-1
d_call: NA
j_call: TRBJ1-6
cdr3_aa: CASSHARESYNSPLHF
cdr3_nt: TGCGCCAGCAGCCACGCTAGGGAGTCCTATAATTCACCCCTCCACTTT

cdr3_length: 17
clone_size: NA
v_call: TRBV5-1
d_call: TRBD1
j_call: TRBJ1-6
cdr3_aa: CASSLLGTGGSNSPLHF
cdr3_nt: TGCGCCAGCAGTCTTCTTGGGACAGGGGGCTCTAATTCACCCCTCCACTTT

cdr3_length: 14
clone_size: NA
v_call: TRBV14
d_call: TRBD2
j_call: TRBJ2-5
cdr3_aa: CASSQGLAVETQYF
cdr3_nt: TGTGCCAGCAGCCAAGGACTAGCCGTGGAGACCCAGTACTTC

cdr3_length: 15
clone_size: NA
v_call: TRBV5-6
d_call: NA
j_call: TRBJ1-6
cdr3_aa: CASSLWGPGASPLHF
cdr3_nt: TGTGCCAGCAGCTTGTGGGGGCCAGGGGCTTCACCCCTCCACTTT

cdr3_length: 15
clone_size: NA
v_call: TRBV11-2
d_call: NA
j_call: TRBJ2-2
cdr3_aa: CASSPGVSNTGELFF
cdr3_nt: TGTGCCAGCAGCCCCGGAGTGTCGAACACCGGGGAGCTGTTTTTT

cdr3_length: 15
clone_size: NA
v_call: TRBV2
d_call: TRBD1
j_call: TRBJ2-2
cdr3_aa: CASRADRGRTGELFF
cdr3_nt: TGTGCCAGCAGAGCCGACAGGGGGCGCACCGGGGAGCTGTTTTTT

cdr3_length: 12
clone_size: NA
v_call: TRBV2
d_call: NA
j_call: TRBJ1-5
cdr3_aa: CASSDTDQPQHF
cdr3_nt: TGTGCCAGCAGTGACACTGATCAGCCCCAGCATTTT

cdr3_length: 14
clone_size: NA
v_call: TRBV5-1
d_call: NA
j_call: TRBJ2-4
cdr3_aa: CASSWSAYPAIQYF
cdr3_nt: TGCGCCAGCAGTTGGAGCGCCTATCCCGCCATTCAGTACTTC

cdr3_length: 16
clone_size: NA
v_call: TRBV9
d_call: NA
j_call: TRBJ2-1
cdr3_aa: CASSVFLSGDYNEQFF
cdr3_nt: TGTGCCAGCAGCGTGTTTCTAAGCGGAGACTACAATGAGCAGTTCTTC

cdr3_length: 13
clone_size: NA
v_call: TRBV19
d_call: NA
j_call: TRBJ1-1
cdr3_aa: CASTQGLNTEAFF
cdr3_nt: TGTGCCAGTACTCAGGGGTTGAACACTGAAGCTTTCTTT

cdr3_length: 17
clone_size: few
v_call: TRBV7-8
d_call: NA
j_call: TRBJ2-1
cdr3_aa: CASSPTPPGIPWGEQFF
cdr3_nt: TGTGCCAGCAGCCCGACCCCTCCAGGGATCCCCTGGGGTGAGCAGTTCTTC

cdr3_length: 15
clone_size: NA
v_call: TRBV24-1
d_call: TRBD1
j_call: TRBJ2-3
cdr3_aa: CATSETGFRTDTQYF
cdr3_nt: TGTGCCACCAGTGAGACAGGGTTCCGCACAGATACGCAGTATTTT

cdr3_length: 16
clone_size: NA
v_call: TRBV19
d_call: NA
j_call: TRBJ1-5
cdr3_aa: CASSTRRQVPDQPQHF
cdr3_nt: TGTGCCAGTAGTACGAGACGACAGGTACCAGATCAGCCCCAGCATTTT

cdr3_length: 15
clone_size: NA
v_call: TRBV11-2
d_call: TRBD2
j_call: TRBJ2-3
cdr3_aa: CASSLEGGPMDTQYF
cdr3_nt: TGTGCCAGCAGCTTAGAGGGAGGGCCCATGGATACGCAGTATTTT

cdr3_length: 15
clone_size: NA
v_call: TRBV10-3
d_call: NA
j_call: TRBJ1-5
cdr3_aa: CAISEYGGSNQPQHF
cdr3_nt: TGTGCCATCAGTGAGTACGGAGGTAGCAATCAGCCCCAGCATTTT

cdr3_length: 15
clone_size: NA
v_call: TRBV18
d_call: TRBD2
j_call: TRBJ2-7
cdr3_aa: CASSPPLAGAYEQYF
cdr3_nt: TGTGCCAGCTCACCACCTCTCGCGGGGGCCTACGAGCAGTACTTC